The clone carrying this T cell receptor (beta chain) occurred a few times. Its target is not known. These data originate in a study of T cell repertoires in cytomegalovirus infection. TCRdb reprocessed the reads via MiXCR and lists one record per CDR3 protein. In the table there are around 23,000 distinct CDR3 sequences, under 25% of which are singletons. Germline loops: CDR1 MNHNY, CDR2 SVGAGI (reference sequence). V was shortened by 6 bases and J by 6 bases, with 18 bases between the two germline ends. The CDR3 spans 16 residues. The source of this sequence is a human donor in good health (CMV status not recorded). Some clones in this sample may be carry-over from other donors' samples. The J gene is TRBJ1-6, the V gene TRBV6-6; no reliable D call. This specimen consisted of CD8+ T cells from cultured PBMCs, obtained from culture after CMV antigen stimulation. The CDR3 sequence: CASSLGRRASNSPLHF. The CDR3 nucleotides are TGTGCCAGCAGCCTGGGTCGAAGGGCCAGTAATTCACCCCTCCACTTT.